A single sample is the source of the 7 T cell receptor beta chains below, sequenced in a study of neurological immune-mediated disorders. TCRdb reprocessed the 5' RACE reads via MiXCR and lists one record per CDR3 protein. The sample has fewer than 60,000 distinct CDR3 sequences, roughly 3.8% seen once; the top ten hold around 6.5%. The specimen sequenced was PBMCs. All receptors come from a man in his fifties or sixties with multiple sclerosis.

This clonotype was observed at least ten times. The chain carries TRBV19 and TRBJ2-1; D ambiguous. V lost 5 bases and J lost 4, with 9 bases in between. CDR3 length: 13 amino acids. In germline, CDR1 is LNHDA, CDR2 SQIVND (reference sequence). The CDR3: CASSGTVYNEQFF. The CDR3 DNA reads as TGTGCCAGTAGTGGAACAGTTTACAATGAGCAGTTCTTC.

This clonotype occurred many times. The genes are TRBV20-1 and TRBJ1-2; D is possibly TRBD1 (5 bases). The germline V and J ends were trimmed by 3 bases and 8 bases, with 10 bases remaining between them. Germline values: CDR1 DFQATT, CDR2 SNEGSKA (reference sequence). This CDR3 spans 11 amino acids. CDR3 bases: TGCAGTGCTAGTCGCAGGGACGGCTACACCTTC. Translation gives CSASRRDGYTF.

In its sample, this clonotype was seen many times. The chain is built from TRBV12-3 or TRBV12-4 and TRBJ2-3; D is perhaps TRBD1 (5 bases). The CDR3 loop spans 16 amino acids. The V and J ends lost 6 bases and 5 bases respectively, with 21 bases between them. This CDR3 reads CASSRAPSGPQDTQYF. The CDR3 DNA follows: TGTGCCAGCAGCCGGGCCCCCTCAGGGCCCCAAGATACGCAGTATTTT.

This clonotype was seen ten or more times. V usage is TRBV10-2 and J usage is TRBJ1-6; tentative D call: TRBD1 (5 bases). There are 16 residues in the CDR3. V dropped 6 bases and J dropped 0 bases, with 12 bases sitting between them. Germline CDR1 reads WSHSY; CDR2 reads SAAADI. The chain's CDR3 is CASSDAGSSYNSPLHF. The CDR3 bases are TGCGCCAGCAGCGACGCAGGGAGCTCCTATAATTCACCCCTCCACTTT.

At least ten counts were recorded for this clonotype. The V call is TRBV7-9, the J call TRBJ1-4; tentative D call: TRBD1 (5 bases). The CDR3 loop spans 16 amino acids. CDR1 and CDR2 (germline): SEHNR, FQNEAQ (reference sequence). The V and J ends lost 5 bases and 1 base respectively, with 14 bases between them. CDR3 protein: CASSPTGGLTNEKLFF. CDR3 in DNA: TGTGCCAGCAGCCCTACAGGAGGTTTAACTAATGAAAAACTGTTTTTT.

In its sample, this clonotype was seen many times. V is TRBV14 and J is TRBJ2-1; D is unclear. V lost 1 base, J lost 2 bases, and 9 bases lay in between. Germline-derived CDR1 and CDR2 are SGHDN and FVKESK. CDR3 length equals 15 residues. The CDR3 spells CASSQGSPAYNEQFF. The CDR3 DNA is TGTGCCAGCAGCCAAGGCAGCCCAGCCTACAATGAGCAGTTCTTC.

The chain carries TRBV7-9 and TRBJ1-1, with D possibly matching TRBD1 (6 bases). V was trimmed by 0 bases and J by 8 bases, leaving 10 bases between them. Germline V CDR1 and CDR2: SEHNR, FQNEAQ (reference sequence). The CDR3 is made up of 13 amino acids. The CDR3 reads CASSLAVGTEAFF. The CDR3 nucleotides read TGTGCCAGCAGCTTAGCTGTCGGGACAGAAGCTTTCTTT.